A selection of T cell receptor beta chains follows, all from one sample in a study of PD-L1 blockade in urothelial cancer. Using immunoSEQ multiplex PCR, the repertoire was profiled, and TCRdb retains in-frame clones only, with some absent. The sample contains under 70,000 clones, 65% to 90% of which appear only once. This material consisted of PBMCs, taken around atezolizumab (anti-PD-L1) treatment. The receptors derive from a man aged 70-80 years with urothelial cancer. Both conserved end residues are part of each CDR3. D genes are given only for firm matches. Clone size is stated in some rows and not others, as once, few, many or a class when expanded.

v_gene	abundance	d_gene	j_gene	CDR3nt	CDR3aa
TRBV2	once	TRBD1	TRBJ2-5	TGTGCAAAGGGAGGGGGACAGGGGGCCCAAGAGACCCAGTACTTC	CAKGGGQGAQETQYF
TRBV6-6	.	TRBD2	TRBJ2-1	TGTGCCAGCAGCCAGCGGGACCTTACCTACAATGAGCAGTTCTTC	CASSQRDLTYNEQFF
TRBV9	.	.	TRBJ1-6	TGTGCCAGCAGCCCCCGTGGGGGAGGATCACCCCTCCACTTT	CASSPRGGGSPLHF
TRBV2	.	.	TRBJ2-7	TGTGCCAGCACCAAGGAGATCTCCTACGAGCAGTACTTC	CASTKEISYEQYF
TRBV6-5	.	TRBD1	TRBJ1-1	TGTGCCAGCAGTCCGGGACAGCTACAAGGGACTGAAGCTTTCTTT	CASSPGQLQGTEAFF
TRBV6-5	.	.	TRBJ2-7	TGTGCCAGCAACCCATCAGGGGTCCACGAGCAGTACTTC	CASNPSGVHEQYF
TRBV5-1	.	TRBD2	TRBJ2-7	TGCGCCAGCAGCCTAGCGGGACGAGGTTCCTACGAGCAGTACTTC	CASSLAGRGSYEQYF
TRBV27	.	TRBD1	TRBJ2-7	TGTGCCAGCAGTTTATCGGGACAGGGGACTTACGAGCAGTACTTC	CASSLSGQGTYEQYF
TRBV11-2	.	.	TRBJ1-1	TGTGCCAGCAGCAACCATAGGGGAAGATGGACTGAAGCTTTCTTT	CASSNHRGRWTEAFF
TRBV5-1	.	TRBD2	TRBJ2-3	TGCGCCAGCAGCCCGACTATAGCGGGAGGCGCGGCAGATACGCAGTATTTT	CASSPTIAGGAADTQYF
TRBV28	.	TRBD1	TRBJ1-4	TGTGCCAGCAGTCTTGACAGGGCAACTAATGAAAAACTGTTTTTT	CASSLDRATNEKLFF
TRBV7-9	.	.	TRBJ1-4	TGTGCCAGCAGCTTAGTGTCCAGTAATGAAAAACTGTTTTTT	CASSLVSSNEKLFF
TRBV11-2	.	.	TRBJ2-1	TGTGCCAGCAGCTTATCTTCCCGGAACAGACCCAATGAGCAGTTCTTC	CASSLSSRNRPNEQFF
TRBV30	.	.	TRBJ1-2	TGTGCCGGGCGGCCGGGACAAGGATCTGGCTACACCTTC	CAGRPGQGSGYTF
TRBV28	.	TRBD2	TRBJ2-7	TGTGCCAGCAGGCTAGCGGGGAACGAGCAGTACTTC	CASRLAGNEQYF
TRBV4-1	.	.	TRBJ1-2	TGCGCCAGCAGCCAAGACCCTCTTGCTAACTATGGCTACACCTTC	CASSQDPLANYGYTF
TRBV6-1	.	TRBD2	TRBJ2-3	TGTGCCAGCAGTGGGGGACTAGTTAGCACAGATACGCAGTATTTT	CASSGGLVSTDTQYF
TRBV9	.	TRBD1	TRBJ1-2	TGTGCCAGCAGCCCCCGACCGACAGGGAGAAGCTATGACTACACCTTC	CASSPRPTGRSYDYTF
TRBV5-4	.	TRBD2	TRBJ2-7	TGTGCCAGCAGCTTGAAGCGGGGTAGCGAGTACGAGCAGTACTTC	CASSLKRGSEYEQYF
TRBV19	.	TRBD1	TRBJ1-1	TGTGCCAGTAGTATAACAGGGGGCGGGGGAGCTTTCTTT	CASSITGGGGAFF
TRBV5-1	.	TRBD2	TRBJ2-3	TGCGCCAGCAGCTTGGCGGGACTAGCGGGATTCACAGATACGCAGTATTTT	CASSLAGLAGFTDTQYF
TRBV19	.	.	TRBJ1-4	TGTGCCAGTAGTATCGGCAGGGGATGGGAAAAACTGTTTTTT	CASSIGRGWEKLFF
TRBV11-1	.	TRBD1	TRBJ1-1	TGTGCCAGCAGCTTAAGGACAGGGAGGAACACTGAAGCTTTCTTT	CASSLRTGRNTEAFF
TRBV9	.	TRBD1	TRBJ1-5	TGTGCCTCCAACTTAGGGGGCATCAATCAGCCCCAGCATTTT	CASNLGGINQPQHF
TRBV28	.	TRBD1	TRBJ1-1	TGTGCCAGCAGTGAAAACAGGGGGCGGACTGAAGCTTTCTTT	CASSENRGRTEAFF
TRBV5-1	.	TRBD2	TRBJ2-3	TGCGCCAGCAGCTTTGGCGGGAGGGCAGATACGCAGTATTTT	CASSFGGRADTQYF
TRBV6-5	.	TRBD1	TRBJ2-6	TGTGCCAGCAGTTCGTCGGCGACAGGGGTGGGTGTCCTGACTTTC	CASSSSATGVGVLTF
TRBV6-1	.	TRBD1	TRBJ1-1	TGTGCCAGCATCCCACAGGGGGTTGGGACTGAAGCTTTCTTT	CASIPQGVGTEAFF
TRBV2	once	TRBD2	TRBJ2-1	TGTGCCAGCAGTGACCTTACTAGCGGGGGACACAATGAGCAGTTCTTC	CASSDLTSGGHNEQFF
TRBV19	.	TRBD2	TRBJ2-3	TGTGCCAGTAGTAAACGACTAGCGGGCATCACAGATACGCAGTATTTT	CASSKRLAGITDTQYF
TRBV29-1	.	TRBD2	TRBJ2-2	TGCAGCGTTGAGAAGCGGGGGAGGTCCGCCGGGGAGCTGTTTTTT	CSVEKRGRSAGELFF
TRBV18	.	.	TRBJ2-2	TGTGCCAGCTCACCACAACAGGAGAACACCGGGGAGCTGTTTTTT	CASSPQQENTGELFF
TRBV28	.	.	TRBJ1-2	TGTGCCAGCCAAGATGAGTATTATGGCTACACCTTC	CASQDEYYGYTF
TRBV4-1	.	TRBD2	TRBJ2-7	TGCGCCAGCAGCCACAGACTAGCATACGAGCAGTACTTC	CASSHRLAYEQYF
TRBV19	.	.	TRBJ2-2	TGTGCCAGTAGTATCGTAGCCGGGGAGCTGTTTTTT	CASSIVAGELFF
TRBV10-3	.	.	TRBJ1-1	TGTGCCATCAGTGAGTCTTGGGGGGAAAACACTGAAGCTTTCTTT	CAISESWGENTEAFF
TRBV29-1	.	.	TRBJ2-3	TGCAGCGTTGAAGAGTGGAGGGGCAACAAGGGCACAGATACGCAGTATTTT	CSVEEWRGNKGTDTQYF
TRBV7-2	few	.	TRBJ2-2	TGTGCCAGCACCTTTTTTGGGCGGGGTAACACCGGGGAGCTGTTTTTT	CASTFFGRGNTGELFF
TRBV6-1	.	.	TRBJ2-7	TGTGCCAGCAGTGAAGGAACGGGATTCTCCTACGAGCAGTACTTC	CASSEGTGFSYEQYF
TRBV7-9	.	.	TRBJ2-3	TGTGCCAGCAGCTTAGCGGGAGGAGCAGATACGCAGTATTTT	CASSLAGGADTQYF
TRBV18	.	.	TRBJ1-1	TGTGCCAGCCCAGGGTGGAACACTGAAGCTTTCTTT	CASPGWNTEAFF
TRBV9	.	.	TRBJ2-5	TGTGCCAGCAGCCCTGGCGGCGGGACAGAGACCCAGTACTTC	CASSPGGGTETQYF
TRBV5-5	.	.	TRBJ2-7	TGTGCCAGCAGCTTGGCTTTTCAGTCCTTCTACGAGCAGTACTTC	CASSLAFQSFYEQYF
TRBV10-3	.	.	TRBJ2-3	TGTGCCATCAGTGAAGGCAGCAACAGATACGCGTATTTT	CAISEGSNRYAYF
TRBV6-1	.	.	TRBJ2-7	TGTGCCAGCAGTGACAGCTCCTACGAGCAGTACTTC	CASSDSSYEQYF